Ten or more counts support the clone carrying this T cell receptor (beta chain). Its target is not known. This sample was included in a study of breast tumors, draining lymph nodes, adjacent tissues. Axillary draining lymph nodes of breast cancer patients supplied the node samples. MiXCR, run by TCRdb on the multiplex PCR reads, gives a single entry per CDR3 protein. The data contain some 130,000 distinct CDR3 sequences, approximately 21% of them singletons. Study-wide results and caveats: Findings are consistent with lymph node origin and intratumoral expansion of most tumor T cells. Compared with basal-like, luminal-like tumors shared significantly more repertoire with nontumor tissue. Data only fit, rather than demonstrated, lymph node origin of most tumor T cells. Tumor TCR diversity was below lymph nodes but above nontumor tissue.

The CDR3 sequence is 16 residues long. Unmatched junction bases numbered 6, after V lost 6 bases and J lost 2 bases. Germline V gene lookup returns CDR1 SNHLY and CDR2 FYNNEI. The rearrangement links TRBV2 to TRBJ2-1; 11 bases are shared with TRBD2. This clonotype was obtained from a female donor with breast cancer. Some clones in this sample may be carry-over from other donors' samples. Sequenced material: axillary lymph node tissue. Here the CDR3 reads CASRAGTSGTYNEQFF. DNA of the CDR3: TGTGCCAGCAGAGCCGGGACTAGCGGCACCTACAATGAGCAGTTCTTC. Variable domain in full (rest from reference TRBV2 and TRBJ2-1): EPEVTQTPSHQVTQMGQEVILRCVPISNHLYFYWYRQILGQKVEFLVSFYNNEISEKSEIFDDQFSVERPDGSNFTLKIRSTKLEDSAMYFCASRAGTSGTYNEQFFGPGTRLTVL.